Listed below are T cell receptor beta chains from one sample, sequenced in a study of blood T cell repertoires in COVID-19. TCRdb keeps only in-frame clones here, not all; method: immunoSEQ multiplex PCR. Among fewer than 300,000 clones listed, 80% to 95% were seen once. The sample was PBMCs or T cells enriched from blood (not recorded which). Receptor source: a woman aged 25 to 39 who had recovered from COVID-19. CDR3s include the opening cysteine and the closing phenylalanine or tryptophan. D genes are given only for firm matches. Clone size, where shown, is once, few, many, or a class for clones that have expanded.

v_gene	j_gene	d_gene	abundance	CDR3nt	CDR3aa
TRBV9	TRBJ2-2	TRBD2	NA	TGTGCCAGCAGCGTGACTAGCGGGAGAGGGTACACCGGGGAGCTGTTTTTT	CASSVTSGRGYTGELFF
TRBV5-8	TRBJ1-1	NA	NA	TGTGCCAGCAGCTTTCGAACGGTATACGGGGACACTGAAGCTTTCTTT	CASSFRTVYGDTEAFF
TRBV19	TRBJ2-2	NA	NA	TGTGCCAGTAGAAATAGCGAGGGAGGGGAGCTGTTTTTT	CASRNSEGGELFF
TRBV5-1	TRBJ1-2	TRBD1	NA	TGCGCCAGCGGGACAGGGGATCCCACTAACTATGGCTACACCTTC	CASGTGDPTNYGYTF
TRBV19	TRBJ1-2	TRBD1	NA	TGTGCCAGTAGTCCTCGGACAGGGGTGGACTATGGCTACACCTTC	CASSPRTGVDYGYTF
TRBV14	TRBJ2-1	NA	NA	TGTGCCAGCAGCCAAGAACAGGGCTCGTACAATGAGCAGTTCTTC	CASSQEQGSYNEQFF
TRBV19	TRBJ1-6	NA	NA	TGTGCCAGTAGTTTGGGAGCCGCCTATAATTCACCCCTCCACTTT	CASSLGAAYNSPLHF
TRBV3-1/TRBV3-2	TRBJ2-1	TRBD1	once	TGTGCCAGCAGCCGGGGGGGACAGGGTAACTACAATGAGCAGTTCTTC	CASSRGGQGNYNEQFF
TRBV6-6	TRBJ2-7	TRBD1	NA	TGTGCCAGCAGTTACCATCTTGGACAGGGTACCTACGAGCAGTACTTC	CASSYHLGQGTYEQYF
TRBV7-9	TRBJ1-2	TRBD1	NA	TGTGCCAGCAGCAACCCGGACAGGGTAGATGGCTACACCTTC	CASSNPDRVDGYTF
TRBV6-2/TRBV6-3	TRBJ2-7	TRBD2	NA	TGTGCCAGCAGTTACGCGGGCGGGGGAGACGAGCAGTACTTC	CASSYAGGGDEQYF
TRBV7-9	TRBJ2-1	NA	NA	TGTGCCAGCAGCCCAGGGAATGAGCAGTTCTTC	CASSPGNEQFF
TRBV27	TRBJ1-1	NA	few	TGTGCCAGCAGCCAACTCCAGGGATCTGAAGCTTTCTTT	CASSQLQGSEAFF
TRBV9	TRBJ1-1	NA	NA	TGTGCCAGCAGTGAGGGGGTAGGGACTGAAGCTTTCTTT	CASSEGVGTEAFF
TRBV5-6	TRBJ2-4	NA	NA	TGTGCCAGCAGCTTACAGGCCTCTTGGACCAAAAACATTCAGTACTTC	CASSLQASWTKNIQYF
TRBV28	TRBJ1-6	TRBD1	few	TGTGCCAGCAGCCCATCCCCCGCCAGGGGGACTTATAATTCACCCCTCCACTTT	CASSPSPARGTYNSPLHF
TRBV28	TRBJ2-1	TRBD2	NA	TGTGCCAGCAGCTCTTTTAGCGGGAGCTCCTACAATGAGCAGTTCTTC	CASSSFSGSSYNEQFF
TRBV28	TRBJ1-1	TRBD1	NA	TGTGCCAGCAGTTTAAAACCAGGGGGAGAAACTGAAGCTTTCTTT	CASSLKPGGETEAFF
TRBV7-9	TRBJ2-5	NA	NA	TGTGCCAGCAGCGCAGGAGAGACCCAGTACTTC	CASSAGETQYF
TRBV15	TRBJ2-5	TRBD2	NA	TGTGCCACCAGCAGAGACGGGAGGCAGCAAGAGACCCAGTACTTC	CATSRDGRQQETQYF
TRBV4-3	TRBJ1-2	NA	NA	TGCGCCAGCAGCCAAGAAACAGTGGATAACTATGGCTACACCTTC	CASSQETVDNYGYTF
TRBV28	TRBJ2-7	NA	NA	TGTGCCACCGCCCAAGGGGGAGTTGTTGAGCAGTACTTC	CATAQGGVVEQYF
TRBV28	TRBJ2-3	NA	NA	TGTGCCAGCAGTTTGCTTAGACAGGGCACAGATACGCAGTATTTT	CASSLLRQGTDTQYF
TRBV5-1	TRBJ2-7	TRBD2	NA	TGCGCCAGCAGCTTGGGACTAGCGGGAGTGAAAATTGGTTCCTACGAGCAGTACTTC	CASSLGLAGVKIGSYEQYF
TRBV27	TRBJ2-5	NA	NA	TGTGCCAGCAGTTTATCCCTAGGCGGGACCCAGTACTTC	CASSLSLGGTQYF